The source of this T cell receptor beta chain is a study of T cell changes during pregnancy in multiple sclerosis. The CDR3 sequence is 16 residues long. Germline V gene sequence: CDR1 SGHDN, CDR2 FVKESK. In the case of this clone: Mismatch with germline at one junction end may stem from a read error.

Produced via immunoSEQ multiplex PCR; TCRdb's table is partial and in-frame only. This table has over 70,000 clones, roughly 94% appearing once. The starting material was peripheral blood, obtained in the third trimester of pregnancy. The V gene is TRBV14, the J gene TRBJ1-1; 7 bases match TRBD1. The sequence was collected from a female donor with multiple sclerosis, enrolled in a pregnancy study. Written as DNA, the CDR3 is TGTGCCGGCAGCCAAGCATGGGCAGGGGGGAACACTGAAGCTTTCTTT. Its protein product is CAGSQAWAGGNTEAFF.